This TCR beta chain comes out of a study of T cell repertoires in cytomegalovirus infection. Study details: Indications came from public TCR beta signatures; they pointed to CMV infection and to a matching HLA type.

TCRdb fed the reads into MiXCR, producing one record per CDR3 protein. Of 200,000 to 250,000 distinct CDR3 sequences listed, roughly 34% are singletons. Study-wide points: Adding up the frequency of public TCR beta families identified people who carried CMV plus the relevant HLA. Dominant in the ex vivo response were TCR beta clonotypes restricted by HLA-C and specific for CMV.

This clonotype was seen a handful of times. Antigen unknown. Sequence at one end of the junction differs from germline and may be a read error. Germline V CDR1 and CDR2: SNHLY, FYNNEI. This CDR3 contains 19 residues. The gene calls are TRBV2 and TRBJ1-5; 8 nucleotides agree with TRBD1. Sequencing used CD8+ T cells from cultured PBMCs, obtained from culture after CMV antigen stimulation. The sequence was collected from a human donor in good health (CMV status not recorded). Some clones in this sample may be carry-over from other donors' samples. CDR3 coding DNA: TGTGCCAGCAGAGAAGCGCAGACAGGGGAACGGGAACCTGGGCAGCCCCAGCATTTT. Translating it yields CASREAQTGEREPGQPQHF.